The present TCR beta chain was sequenced within a study of early T cells in non-severe SARS-CoV-2 infection. The J segment lost 4 bases and the V segment lost 4 bases, leaving 4 bases of the junction unmatched. The CDR3 runs 16 residues. Germline loops: CDR1 SGHTA, CDR2 FQGNSA. Only a few counts were recorded for this clonotype. TCRdb re-called the 5' RACE reads with MiXCR, one entry per CDR3 protein. The top ten hold 6.5% of the sample, which has tens of thousands of distinct CDR3 sequences, about 10% seen once. This chain links TRBV7-2 with TRBJ2-3; TRBD2 aligns across 14 bases. The TCR originated in an adult who was a healthcare worker with PCR-confirmed SARS-CoV-2 infection or an uninfected control (not recorded which). Material for sequencing was whole blood. CDR3 in amino acids: CASSSGLAGAADTQYF. The CDR3 DNA follows: TGTGCCAGCAGCTCGGGACTAGCGGGGGCTGCAGATACGCAGTATTTT.